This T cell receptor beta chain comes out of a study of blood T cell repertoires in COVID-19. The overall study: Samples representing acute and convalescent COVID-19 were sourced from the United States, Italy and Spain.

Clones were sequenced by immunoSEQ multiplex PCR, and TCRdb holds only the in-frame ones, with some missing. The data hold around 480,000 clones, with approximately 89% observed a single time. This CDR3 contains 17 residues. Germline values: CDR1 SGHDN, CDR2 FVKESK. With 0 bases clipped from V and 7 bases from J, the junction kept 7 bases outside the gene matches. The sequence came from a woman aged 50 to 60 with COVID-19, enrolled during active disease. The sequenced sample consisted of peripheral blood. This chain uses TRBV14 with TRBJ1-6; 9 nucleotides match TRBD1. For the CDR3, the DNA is TGTGCCAGCAGCCAAGAAAACCGGGACAGGGTAAATTCACCCCTCCACTTT. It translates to CASSQENRDRVNSPLHF. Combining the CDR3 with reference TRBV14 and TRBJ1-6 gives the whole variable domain EAGVTQFPSHSVIEKGQTVTLRCDPISGHDNLYWYRRVMGKEIKFLLHFVKESKQDESGMPNNRFLAERTGGTYSTLKVQPAELEDSGVYFCASSQENRDRVNSPLHFGNGTRLTVT.